The source of this T cell receptor beta chain is a study of cytomegalovirus exposure and HLA in healthy donors. PCR involved 60 Vbeta and 13 Jbeta primers. The repertoire was sequenced with immunoSEQ multiplex PCR; TCRdb's copy has only in-frame clones and lacks some. The sample has some 160,000 clones, around 86% seen once; the top ten hold around 2.3%. The sample comprised PBMCs. The clonotype was recovered from a male donor in good health and CMV-seronegative.

The CDR3 sequence is CACSGGHDYGYTF. The DNA for the CDR3 is TGTGCCTGCTCCGGGGGGCATGACTATGGCTACACCTTC. The rearrangement links TRBV30 to TRBJ1-2; possibly TRBD1 for D (6 bases). V lost 6 bases and J 3 bases, leaving 14 bases between the germline ends. The length of the CDR3 is 13 residues. CDR1 is GTSNPN and CDR2 is SVGIG in the germline V gene (reference sequence).